The entry below describes one TCR beta chain. The antigen is unknown. This record belongs to a study of cytomegalovirus exposure and HLA in healthy donors. Germline assignment: CDR1 SGHNT and CDR2 YYREEE (reference sequence). The V gene lost 4 bases and the J gene lost 0 bases, with 5 bases spanning the gap. The CDR3 runs to 12 residues. 13 Jbeta primers and 60 Vbeta primers were used for the PCR. Method: immunoSEQ multiplex PCR; TCRdb's copy keeps in-frame clones and lacks some. The profile shows fewer than 150,000 clones, 73% of them singletons. Findings and limits, study-wide: According to the study, 150 to 200 TCR beta chains were cytomegalovirus-associated. Evidence from a later analysis indicated that most CMV-associated TCR beta chains looked HLA-restricted. Some V segments, TRBV6-2 and TRBV6-3 among them, were indistinguishable and were therefore excluded.

All donors participated as healthy donors of bone marrow. This receptor was identified in a human donor in good health. The material sequenced was PBMCs. The chain has TRBV5-4 and TRBJ2-7; D gene ambiguous. The CDR3 DNA is TGTGCCAGCAGCCCCTCCTCCTACGAGCAGTACTTC. It translates to CASSPSSYEQYF. Full variable domain (outside the CDR3, taken from reference TRBV5-4 and TRBJ2-7): ETGVTQSPTHLIKTRGQQVTLRCSSQSGHNTVSWYQQALGQGPQFIFQYYREEENGRGNFPPRFSGLQFPNYSSELNVNALELDDSALYLCASSPSSYEQYFGPGTRLTVT.